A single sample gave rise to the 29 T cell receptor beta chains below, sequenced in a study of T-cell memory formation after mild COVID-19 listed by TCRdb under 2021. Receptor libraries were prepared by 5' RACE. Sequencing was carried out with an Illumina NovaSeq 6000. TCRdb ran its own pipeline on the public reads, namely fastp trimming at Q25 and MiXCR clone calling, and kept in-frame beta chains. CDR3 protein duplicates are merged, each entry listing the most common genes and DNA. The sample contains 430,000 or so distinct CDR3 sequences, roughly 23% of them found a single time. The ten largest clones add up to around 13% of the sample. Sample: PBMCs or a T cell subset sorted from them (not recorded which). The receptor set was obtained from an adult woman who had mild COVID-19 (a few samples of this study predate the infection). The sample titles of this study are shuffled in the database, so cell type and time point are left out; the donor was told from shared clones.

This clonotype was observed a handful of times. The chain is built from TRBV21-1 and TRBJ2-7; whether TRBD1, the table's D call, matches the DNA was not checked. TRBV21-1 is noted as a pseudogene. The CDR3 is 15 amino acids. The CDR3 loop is CASSGRDRGSYEQYF. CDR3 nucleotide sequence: TGTGCCAGCAGCGGACGGGACAGGGGGTCCTACGAGCAGTACTTC.

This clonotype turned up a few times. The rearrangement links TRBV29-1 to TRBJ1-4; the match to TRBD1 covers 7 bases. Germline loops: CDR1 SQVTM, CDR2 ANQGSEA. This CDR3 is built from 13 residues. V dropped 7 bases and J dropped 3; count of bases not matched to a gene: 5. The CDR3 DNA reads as TGCAGCGGGTTACAGGGGTCTAATGAAAAACTGTTTTTT. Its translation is CSGLQGSNEKLFF.

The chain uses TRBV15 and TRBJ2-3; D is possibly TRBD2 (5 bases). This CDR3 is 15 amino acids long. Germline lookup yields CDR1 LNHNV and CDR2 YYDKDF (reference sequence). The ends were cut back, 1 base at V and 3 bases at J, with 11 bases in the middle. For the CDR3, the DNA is TGTGCCACCAGCAGAGCCGATGGGGAGACAGATACGCAGTATTTT. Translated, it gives CATSRADGETDTQYF.

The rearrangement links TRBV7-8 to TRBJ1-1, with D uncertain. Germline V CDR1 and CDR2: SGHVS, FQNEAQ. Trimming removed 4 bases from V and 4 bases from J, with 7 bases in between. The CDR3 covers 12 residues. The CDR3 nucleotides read TGTGCCAGCAGCTCACCTCCCACTGAAGCTTTCTTT. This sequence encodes CASSSPPTEAFF.

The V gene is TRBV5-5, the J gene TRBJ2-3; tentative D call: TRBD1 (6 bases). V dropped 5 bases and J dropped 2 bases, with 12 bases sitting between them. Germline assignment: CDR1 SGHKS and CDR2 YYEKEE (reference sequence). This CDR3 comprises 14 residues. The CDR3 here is CASRNWDNTDTQYF. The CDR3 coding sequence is TGTGCCAGCAGGAATTGGGACAACACAGATACGCAGTATTTT.

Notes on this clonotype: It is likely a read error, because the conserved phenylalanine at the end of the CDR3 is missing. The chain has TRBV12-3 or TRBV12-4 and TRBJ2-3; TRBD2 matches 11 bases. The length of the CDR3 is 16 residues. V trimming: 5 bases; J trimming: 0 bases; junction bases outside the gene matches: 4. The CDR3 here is CASSPSGGRSTDTQYI. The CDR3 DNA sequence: TGTGCCAGCAGTCCTAGCGGGGGGCGTAGCACAGATACGCAGTATATT.

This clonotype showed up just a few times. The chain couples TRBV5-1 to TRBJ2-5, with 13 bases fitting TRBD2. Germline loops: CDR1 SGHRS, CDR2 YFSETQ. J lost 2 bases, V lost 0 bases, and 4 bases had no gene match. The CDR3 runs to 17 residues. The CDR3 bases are TGCGCCAGCAGCTTGGATGGACTAGCGGGAGTACAAGAGACCCAGTACTTC. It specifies CASSLDGLAGVQETQYF.

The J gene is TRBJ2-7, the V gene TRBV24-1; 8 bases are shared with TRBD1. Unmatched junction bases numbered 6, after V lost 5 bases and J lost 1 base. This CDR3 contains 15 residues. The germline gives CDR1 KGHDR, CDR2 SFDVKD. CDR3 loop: CATSARTGPSYEQYF. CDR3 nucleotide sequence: TGTGCCACCAGTGCCCGGACAGGGCCATCCTACGAGCAGTACTTC.

The CDR3 loop is CASSQRSSGNQRGYTF. In DNA form, the CDR3 reads TGTGCCAGCAGCCAAAGATCCTCCGGAAACCAAAGGGGCTACACCTTC. The gene calls are TRBV11-2 and TRBJ1-2; D is unclear. Germline lookup yields CDR1 SGHAT and CDR2 FQNNGV. The CDR3 is made up of 16 amino acids. The V end was cut by 5 bases, the J end by 8 bases, with 24 bases between.

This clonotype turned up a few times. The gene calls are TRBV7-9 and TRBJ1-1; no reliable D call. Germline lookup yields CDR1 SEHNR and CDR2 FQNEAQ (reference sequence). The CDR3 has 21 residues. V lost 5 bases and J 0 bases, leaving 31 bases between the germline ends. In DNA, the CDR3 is TGTGCCAGCAGCCCCGGCCTTAAAAGTACAGAGCCTCGGGGATTGAACACTGAAGCTTTCTTT. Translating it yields CASSPGLKSTEPRGLNTEAFF.

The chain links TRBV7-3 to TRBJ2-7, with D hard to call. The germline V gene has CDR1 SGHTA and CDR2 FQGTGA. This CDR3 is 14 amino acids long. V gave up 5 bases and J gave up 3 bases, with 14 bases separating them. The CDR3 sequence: CASSPSLGGYEQYF. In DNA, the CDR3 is TGTGCCAGCAGCCCCTCCTTGGGTGGCTACGAGCAGTACTTC.

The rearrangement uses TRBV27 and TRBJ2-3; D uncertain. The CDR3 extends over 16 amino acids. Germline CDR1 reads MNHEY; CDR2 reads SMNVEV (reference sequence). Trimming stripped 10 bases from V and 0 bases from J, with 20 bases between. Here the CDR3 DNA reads TGTGCCACCAAATTCTTGGGTGATTCTAGCACAGATACGCAGTATTTT. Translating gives CATKFLGDSSTDTQYF.

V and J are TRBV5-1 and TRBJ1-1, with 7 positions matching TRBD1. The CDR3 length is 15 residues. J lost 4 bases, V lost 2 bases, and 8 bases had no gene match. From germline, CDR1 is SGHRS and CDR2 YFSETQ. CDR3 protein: CASSLGGQTGTEAFF. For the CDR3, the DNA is TGCGCCAGCAGCTTAGGGGGACAGACCGGCACTGAAGCTTTCTTT.

The CDR3 DNA is TGTGCCAGCAGCTCAAACGGGACAGGGGCGTTGAACACTGAAGCTTTCTTT. Encoded protein: CASSSNGTGALNTEAFF. The chain carries TRBV11-2 and TRBJ1-1, with 10 bases aligning to TRBD1. The CDR3 covers 17 residues. J gave up 0 bases and V 4 bases, and 8 bases lay outside the gene matches. The germline V gene encodes CDR1 SGHAT and CDR2 FQNNGV.

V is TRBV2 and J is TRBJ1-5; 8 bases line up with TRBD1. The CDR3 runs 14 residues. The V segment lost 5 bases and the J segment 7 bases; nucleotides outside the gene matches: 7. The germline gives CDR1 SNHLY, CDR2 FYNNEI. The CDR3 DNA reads TGTGCCAGCAGTCCTGACAGGGGAGAACAGCCCCAGCATTTT. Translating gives CASSPDRGEQPQHF.

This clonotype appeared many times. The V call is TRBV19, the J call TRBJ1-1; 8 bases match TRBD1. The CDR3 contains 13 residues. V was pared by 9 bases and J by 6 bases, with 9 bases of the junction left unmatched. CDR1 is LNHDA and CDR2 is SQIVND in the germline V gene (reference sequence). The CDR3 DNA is TGTGCCAGCCAAACGACAGGGGTGGCTGAAGCTTTCTTT. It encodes CASQTTGVAEAFF.

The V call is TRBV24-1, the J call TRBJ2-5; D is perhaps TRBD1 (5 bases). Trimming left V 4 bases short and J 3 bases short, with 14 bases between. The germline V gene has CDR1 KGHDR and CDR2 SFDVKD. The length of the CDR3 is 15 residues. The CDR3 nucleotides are TGTGCCACCAGTGAATCTCGACAGAGAAAAGAGACCCAGTACTTC. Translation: CATSESRQRKETQYF.

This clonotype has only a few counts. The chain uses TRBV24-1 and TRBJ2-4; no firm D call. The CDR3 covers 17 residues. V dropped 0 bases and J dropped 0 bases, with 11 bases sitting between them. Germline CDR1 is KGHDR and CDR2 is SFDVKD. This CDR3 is CATSDLWGNLAKNIQYF. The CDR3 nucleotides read TGTGCCACCAGTGATTTGTGGGGAAATCTAGCCAAAAACATTCAGTACTTC.

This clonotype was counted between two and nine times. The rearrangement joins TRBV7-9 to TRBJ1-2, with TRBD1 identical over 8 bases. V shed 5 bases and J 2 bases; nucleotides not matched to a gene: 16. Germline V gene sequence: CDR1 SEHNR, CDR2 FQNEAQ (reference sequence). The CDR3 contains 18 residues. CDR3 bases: TGTGCCAGCAGCCGGAGTGTGGGGCAGGGGGCATCCAACTATGGCTACACCTTC. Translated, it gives CASSRSVGQGASNYGYTF.

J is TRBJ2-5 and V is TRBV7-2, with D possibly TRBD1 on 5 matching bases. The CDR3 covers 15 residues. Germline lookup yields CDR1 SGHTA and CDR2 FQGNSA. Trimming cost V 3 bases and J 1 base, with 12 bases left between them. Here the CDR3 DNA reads TGTGCCAGCAGCTTCAAGAGACAGCTCCAAGAGACCCAGTACTTC. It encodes CASSFKRQLQETQYF.

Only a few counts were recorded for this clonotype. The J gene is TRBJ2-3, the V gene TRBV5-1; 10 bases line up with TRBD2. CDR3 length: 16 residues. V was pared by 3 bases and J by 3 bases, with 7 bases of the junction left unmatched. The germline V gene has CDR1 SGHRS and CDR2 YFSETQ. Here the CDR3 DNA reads TGCGCCAGCAGCTCGAATAGCGGGGGGCAGACAGATACGCAGTATTTT. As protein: CASSSNSGGQTDTQYF.

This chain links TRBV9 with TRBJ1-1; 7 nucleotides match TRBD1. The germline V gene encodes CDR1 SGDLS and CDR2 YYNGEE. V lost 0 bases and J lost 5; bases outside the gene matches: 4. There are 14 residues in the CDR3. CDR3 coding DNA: TGTGCCAGCAGCGTAGCAGGGGGTGGAACTGAAGCTTTCTTT. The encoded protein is CASSVAGGGTEAFF. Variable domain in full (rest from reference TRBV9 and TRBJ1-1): DSGVTQTPKHLITATGQRVTLRCSPRSGDLSVYWYQQSLDQGLQFLIQYYNGEERAKGNILERFSAQQFPDLHSELNLSSLELGDSALYFCASSVAGGGTEAFFGQGTRLTVV.

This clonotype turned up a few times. The CDR3 reads CASSLELRNTEAFF. CDR3 nucleotide sequence: TGTGCCAGCAGCTTAGAACTCCGGAACACTGAAGCTTTCTTT. The chain carries TRBV7-9 and TRBJ1-1; D is ambiguous. This CDR3 contains 14 residues. V lost 1 base and J 1 base, leaving 7 bases between the germline ends. Per the germline V gene, CDR1 is SEHNR and CDR2 is FQNEAQ (reference sequence).

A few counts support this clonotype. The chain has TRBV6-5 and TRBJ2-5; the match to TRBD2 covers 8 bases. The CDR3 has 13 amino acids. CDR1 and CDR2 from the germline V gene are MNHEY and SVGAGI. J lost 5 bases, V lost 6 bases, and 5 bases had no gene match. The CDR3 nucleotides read TGTGCCAGCAGCGGAGCGGGAGAGGAGACCCAGTACTTC. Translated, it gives CASSGAGEETQYF.

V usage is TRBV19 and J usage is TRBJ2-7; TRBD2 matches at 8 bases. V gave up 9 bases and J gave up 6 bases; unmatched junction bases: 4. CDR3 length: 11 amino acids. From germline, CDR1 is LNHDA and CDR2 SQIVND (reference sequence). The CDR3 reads CASRGGGEQYF. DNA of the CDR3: TGTGCCAGCCGGGGGGGTGGCGAGCAGTACTTC. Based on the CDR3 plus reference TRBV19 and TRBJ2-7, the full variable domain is DGGITQSPKYLFRKEGQNVTLSCEQNLNHDAMYWYRQDPGQGLRLIYYSQIVNDFQKGDIAEGYSVSREKKESFPLTVTSAQKNPTAFYLCASRGGGEQYFGPGTRLTVT.

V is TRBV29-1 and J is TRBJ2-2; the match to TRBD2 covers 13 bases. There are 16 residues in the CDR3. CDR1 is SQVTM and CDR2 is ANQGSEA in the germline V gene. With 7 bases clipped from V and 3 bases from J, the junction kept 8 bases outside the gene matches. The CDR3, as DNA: TGCAGCGCTGTAGGGACTAGCGGGGTTTACACCGGGGAGCTGTTTTTT. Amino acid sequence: CSAVGTSGVYTGELFF.

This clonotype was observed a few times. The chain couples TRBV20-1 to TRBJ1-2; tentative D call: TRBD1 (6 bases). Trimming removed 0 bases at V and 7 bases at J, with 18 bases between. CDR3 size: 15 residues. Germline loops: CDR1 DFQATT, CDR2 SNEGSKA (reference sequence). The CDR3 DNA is TGCAGTGCTAGAGATATCCCAAGGGGGTTGGTTGGCTACACCTTC. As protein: CSARDIPRGLVGYTF.

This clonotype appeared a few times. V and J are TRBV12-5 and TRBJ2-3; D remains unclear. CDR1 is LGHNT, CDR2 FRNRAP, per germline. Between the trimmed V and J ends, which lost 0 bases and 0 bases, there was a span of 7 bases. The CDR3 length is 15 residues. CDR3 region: CASGLVHRSTDTQYF. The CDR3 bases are TGTGCTAGTGGTTTGGTACACCGGAGCACAGATACGCAGTATTTT.

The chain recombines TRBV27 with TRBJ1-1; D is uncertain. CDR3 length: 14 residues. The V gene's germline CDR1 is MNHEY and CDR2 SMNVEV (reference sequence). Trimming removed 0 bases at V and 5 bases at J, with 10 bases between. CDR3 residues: CASSLSSTGTEAFF. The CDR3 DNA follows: TGTGCCAGCAGTTTATCGTCCACTGGGACTGAAGCTTTCTTT.